The text below deals with one T cell receptor beta chain. The antigen remains unidentified. TCRdb reprocessed the 5' RACE reads and stores each CDR3 protein as one record, lacking DNA. There are roughly 390,000 distinct CDR3 sequences in the sample, with roughly 5.2% held by the top ten. From germline, CDR1 is SEHNR and CDR2 FQNEAQ (reference sequence). The CDR3 contains 13 residues. The record originates from a study of T cells expressing NK-cell markers. For the study at large: The TCR beta repertoires were obtained from sorted CD3+CD56+NKG2C+, CD3+CD56+NKG2C- and CD3+CD56-NKG2C+ T cells. Seropositivity for HCMV was found in most of the eight sequenced donors, with one seronegative.

Study outcomes and limitations: Of CD8+ T cells, about 1.0-8% belonged to dominant NKG2C+ clonotypes in five to seven donors. Expanded clones of NKG2C+ T cells had an unclear HCMV specificity.

The receptor's source is a man aged 18-75 years in good health. J is TRBJ1-5 and V is TRBV7-9; the D gene TCRdb calls, TRBD1, cannot be checked with no DNA. Sequencing was performed on blood T cells: a sorted CD56 or NKG2C T cell subset, CD4+ or CD8+ T cells, or bulk PBMC T cells (not recorded which). The CDR3 sequence: CASSETGDQPQHF.